This T cell receptor (beta chain) was obtained from a study of blood T cell repertoires in COVID-19. About the research overall: The study drew acute and convalescent COVID-19 samples from the United States, Italy and Spain.

This clone appeared a single time. One end of the junction fails to match germline, which may point to a read error. Method: immunoSEQ multiplex PCR; TCRdb's copy keeps in-frame clones and lacks some. The table lists approximately 100,000 clones, over 75% of them singletons. CDR1 and CDR2 (germline): SGHRS, YFSETQ. The CDR3 runs to 15 residues. This TCR derives from a man between 65 and 85 years old with active or convalescent COVID-19. Sequenced input: peripheral blood. The chain has TRBV5-1 and TRBJ2-1; TRBD2 aligns across 7 bases. The chain's CDR3 is CASSLGGTNYDEQFF. The CDR3 DNA is TGCGCCAGCAGCTTGGGTGGGACTAACTACGATGAGCAGTTCTTC.